The 24 T cell receptor beta chains below all came from one sample that was sequenced in a study of blood T cell repertoires in COVID-19 (dated by TCRdb to the early 2020s). The library came from the immunoSEQ multiplex PCR assay. Drawn from immuneACCESS, this table holds only the in-frame rearrangements with V and J called that TCRdb kept. Clones are partly lost; checked studies trace under half to an unresolved V gene and leave the rest unexplained. Counted in this sample were about 370,000 clones; around 89% of them appeared once. Under 4% of the sample lies in the top ten. Sequences were obtained from peripheral blood. These receptors originate from a woman in her thirties with COVID-19, enrolled during active disease.

The rearrangement joins TRBV18 to TRBJ1-1; 11 nucleotides align to TRBD1. CDR1 and CDR2 from the germline V gene are KGHSH and LQKENI. CDR3 length: 17 amino acids. Trimming cost V 3 bases and J 6 bases; bases outside gene matches: 12. The CDR3 DNA sequence: TGTGCCAGCTCACCTTATTCCGGGACAGGGGGTTTGGCTGAAGCTTTCTTT. It specifies CASSPYSGTGGLAEAFF.

The rearrangement joins TRBV29-1 to TRBJ1-1; D may be TRBD1 (5 bases). The CDR3 runs 12 residues. V shed 1 base and J shed 10 bases, with 13 bases lying between them. Germline lookup yields CDR1 SQVTM and CDR2 ANQGSEA. In DNA, the CDR3 is TGCAGCGTTGAAGGTTGGGGGGTAGGAGCTTTCTTT. Translating gives CSVEGWGVGAFF.

The J gene is TRBJ2-3, the V gene TRBV19, with TRBD1 matching 8 bases. The CDR3 has 15 residues. V shed 5 bases, J shed 1 base, and the junction held 5 bases outside the gene matches. Looked up from germline, CDR1 is LNHDA and CDR2 is SQIVND (reference sequence). CDR3 sequence: CASSSGQGGTDTQYF. The CDR3 DNA reads as TGTGCCAGTAGTTCAGGACAGGGTGGCACAGATACGCAGTATTTT.

The chain employs TRBV2 and TRBJ2-5; the match to TRBD2 covers 12 bases. After removal of 7 bases from V and 4 bases from J, the junction contained 4 bases not matched to a gene. This CDR3 is 14 amino acids long. Germline-derived CDR1 and CDR2 are SNHLY and FYNNEI. CDR3 in amino acids: CASTRTSGAETQYF. The DNA of the CDR3 is TGTGCCAGCACCCGGACTAGCGGGGCAGAGACCCAGTACTTC. The full variable domain, with the rest looked up from reference TRBV2 and TRBJ2-5, is EPEVTQTPSHQVTQMGQEVILRCVPISNHLYFYWYRQILGQKVEFLVSFYNNEISEKSEIFDDQFSVERPDGSNFTLKIRSTKLEDSAMYFCASTRTSGAETQYFGPGTRLLVL.

The V and J genes are TRBV6-2 or TRBV6-3 and TRBJ2-3; the match to TRBD2 covers 8 bases. V gave up 0 bases and J gave up 1 base; unmatched junction bases: 6. This CDR3 has 17 residues. Germline-derived CDR1 and CDR2 are MNHEY and SVGEGT. CDR3 loop: CASSYSSAGGGTDTQYF. CDR3 nucleotide sequence: TGTGCCAGCAGTTACTCTTCGGCGGGAGGAGGCACAGATACGCAGTATTTT.

The count of this clone is one. The gene calls are TRBV30 and TRBJ1-6; no firm D call. Trimming removed 7 bases at V and 0 bases at J, with 10 bases between. Germline V CDR1 and CDR2: GTSNPN, SVGIG (reference sequence). CDR3 size: 14 residues. This CDR3 reads CAFSWSSYNSPLHF. Here the CDR3 DNA reads TGTGCCTTTAGTTGGAGCTCCTATAATTCACCCCTCCACTTT.

The CDR3 sequence is CATSDLTGAYNEQFF. The CDR3 nucleotides are TGTGCCACCAGTGATCTGACAGGCGCCTACAATGAGCAGTTCTTC. The rearrangement uses TRBV24-1 and TRBJ2-1; weak D call: TRBD1 (6 bases). The CDR3 runs 15 residues. The V end lost 3 bases, the J end lost 2 bases, and 10 bases lay between the germline ends. Germline CDR1 is KGHDR and CDR2 is SFDVKD.

This clone has a single count. The chain couples TRBV11-2 to TRBJ2-7; TRBD2 agrees at 11 bases. The V gene's germline CDR1 is SGHAT and CDR2 FQNNGV. Trimming at V came to 5 bases and at J to 7 bases, leaving 10 bases not matched to a gene. The CDR3 consists of 15 residues. The CDR3, as DNA: TGTGCCAGCAGCGCCCAACTAGCGGGAGATGGGGAGCAGTACGTC. Its translation: CASSAQLAGDGEQYV.

V usage is TRBV4-1 and J usage is TRBJ2-5; 9 bases align to TRBD1. Germline loops: CDR1 MGHRA, CDR2 YSYEKL. With V trimmed by 6 bases and J by 2 bases, 19 bases remained unmatched. The CDR3 extends over 19 amino acids. The CDR3 DNA reads TGCGCCAGCAGACATACCTCCGGGACAGGGACGGAATCACAAGAGACCCAGTACTTC. Translating gives CASRHTSGTGTESQETQYF.

This rearrangement joins TRBV10-3 to TRBJ2-1; the match to TRBD1 covers 9 bases. V shed 6 bases, J shed 5 bases, and the junction held 11 bases outside the gene matches. Germline lookup yields CDR1 ENHRY and CDR2 SYGVKD. The CDR3 runs to 16 residues. CDR3 loop: CAIRGQGGERDNEQFF. The CDR3 DNA reads TGTGCCATCAGGGGACAGGGAGGAGAACGGGACAATGAGCAGTTCTTC.

This clone was observed once. The chain recombines TRBV6-2 or TRBV6-3 with TRBJ2-1; 10 bases are a match to TRBD2. The CDR3 loop spans 15 amino acids. The germline CDR1 and CDR2 sequences are MNHEY and SVGEGT. V shed 6 bases, J shed 8 bases, and the junction held 10 bases outside the gene matches. The CDR3 nucleotides are TGTGCCAGCAGCAGCGGGGGGGCCCCGGTCGATGAGCAGTTCTTC. Encoded protein: CASSSGGAPVDEQFF.

V is TRBV3-1 (or the pseudogene TRBV3-2) and J is TRBJ2-5; weak D call: TRBD2 (5 bases). Germline-derived CDR1 and CDR2 are LGHDT and YNNKEL (reference sequence). The V and J ends lost 1 base and 5 bases respectively, with 11 bases between them. This CDR3 is built from 14 residues. In DNA form, the CDR3 reads TGTGCCAGCAGCCAAGGGGCTAGCAGCGAGACCCAGTACTTC. It codes for CASSQGASSETQYF.

This clone was counted once. The CDR3 nucleotides read TGTGCCTGGAGCGTCCCGGGGAGTGCAACTAATGAAAAACTGTTTTTT. Amino acid sequence: CAWSVPGSATNEKLFF. The chain uses TRBV30 and TRBJ1-4; D is unclear. The CDR3 spans 16 residues. The germline CDR1 and CDR2 sequences are GTSNPN and SVGIG (reference sequence). V was pared by 3 bases and J by 0 bases, with 14 bases between.

The chain is built from TRBV10-3 and TRBJ1-6, with D possibly being TRBD1 (6 bases). The CDR3 consists of 14 residues. The V end lost 10 bases, the J end lost 7 bases, and 17 bases lay between the germline ends. Looked up from germline, CDR1 is ENHRY and CDR2 is SYGVKD. The CDR3 DNA sequence: TGTGCCACCGGATCCGACAGGACCAATTCACCCCTCCACTTT. Its translation is CATGSDRTNSPLHF.

The chain recombines TRBV9 with TRBJ1-1; 10 bases are shared with TRBD1. In germline, CDR1 is SGDLS, CDR2 YYNGEE. V trimming: 0 bases; J trimming: 0 bases; junction bases outside the gene matches: 8. The CDR3 runs to 18 residues. DNA of the CDR3: TGTGCCAGCAGCGTAGGCGACAGGGGGCCCCTTATGAACACTGAAGCTTTCTTT. It codes for CASSVGDRGPLMNTEAFF.

This clone was detected once. The chain carries TRBV27 and TRBJ1-2, with 9 nucleotides matching TRBD1. This CDR3 is built from 13 residues. The trim removed 4 bases at V and 7 bases at J, leaving 4 bases unmatched. CDR1 and CDR2 (germline): MNHEY, SMNVEV (reference sequence). The CDR3 sequence: CASSSTGGFGYTF. Written as DNA, the CDR3 is TGTGCCAGCAGTTCAACAGGGGGCTTTGGCTACACCTTC.

The genes are TRBV16 and TRBJ1-1, with 8 positions matching TRBD1. This CDR3 spans 16 amino acids. V was pared by 3 bases and J by 3 bases, with 9 bases of the junction left unmatched. Germline CDR1 KGHSY, CDR2 FQNENV. CDR3 DNA sequence: TGTGCCAGCAGCCAGCCCTTGGGCAGGGGGCACACTGAAGCTTTCTTT. This codes for CASSQPLGRGHTEAFF.

The chain is built from TRBV13 and TRBJ1-4; D unresolved. The CDR3 length is 13 residues. V gave up 8 bases and J gave up 7 bases, with 14 bases separating them. Germline CDR1 PRHDT, CDR2 FYEKMQ (reference sequence). DNA of the CDR3: TGTGCCAGCGTAACCGAGTTGAGTGAAAAACTGTTTTTT. Translating it yields CASVTELSEKLFF.

The rearrangement links TRBV11-3 to TRBJ2-7; 10 nucleotides align to TRBD2. CDR3 length: 15 residues. Germline trimming cut 3 bases from V and 3 bases from J; bases unmatched to any gene: 5. Germline-derived CDR1 and CDR2 are SGHNT and YENEEA. The DNA of the CDR3 is TGTGCCAGCAGCTTGGCTAGCGGGGGTATCTACGAGCAGTACTTC. Its translation is CASSLASGGIYEQYF.

As regards this clone: Other DNA sequences in the sample encode the same CDR3. In nucleotides, the CDR3 is TGCGCCAGCAGCTTGGGGCAGAGCACAGATACGCAGTATTTT. It yields the protein CASSLGQSTDTQYF. This chain uses TRBV5-1 with TRBJ2-3; D uncertain. Trimming removed 0 bases from V and 0 bases from J, with 5 bases in between. This CDR3 is built from 14 residues. Germline CDR1 and CDR2: SGHRS and YFSETQ. Combining the CDR3 with reference TRBV5-1 and TRBJ2-3 gives the whole variable domain KAGVTQTPRYLIKTRGQQVTLSCSPISGHRSVSWYQQTPGQGLQFLFEYFSETQRNKGNFPGRFSGRQFSNSRSEMNVSTLELGDSALYLCASSLGQSTDTQYFGPGTRLTVL.

The chain uses TRBV29-1 and TRBJ1-1; TRBD1 agrees at 8 bases. Unmatched junction bases numbered 8, after V lost 3 bases and J lost 5 bases. The CDR3 runs 14 residues. Germline assignment: CDR1 SQVTM and CDR2 ANQGSEA. CDR3 bases: TGCAGCGTTGATCCAACAGGGGGTAGAACTGAAGCTTTCTTT. Its protein product is CSVDPTGGRTEAFF.

CDR3: CASSLGQNEKLFF. The CDR3 nucleotides are TGTGCCAGCAGCCTGGGTCAAAATGAAAAACTGTTTTTT. V usage is TRBV5-5 and J usage is TRBJ1-4; D ambiguous. The V gene lost 4 bases and the J gene lost 5 bases, with 9 bases spanning the gap. The germline V gene encodes CDR1 SGHKS and CDR2 YYEKEE (reference sequence). The CDR3 is 13 residues long. The full variable domain, rest sourced from reference TRBV5-5 and TRBJ1-4, is DAGVTQSPTHLIKTRGQQVTLRCSPISGHKSVSWYQQVLGQGPQFIFQYYEKEERGRGNFPDRFSARQFPNYSSELNVNALLLGDSALYLCASSLGQNEKLFFGSGTQLSVL.

The rearrangement joins TRBV24-1 to TRBJ1-1; D is undetermined. Germline V gene lookup returns CDR1 KGHDR and CDR2 SFDVKD. V was cut by 5 bases and J by 10 bases, with 10 bases left in between. The CDR3 length is 11 residues. CDR3 loop: CATSGADRAFF. Here the CDR3 DNA reads TGTGCCACCAGTGGGGCAGATCGAGCTTTCTTT.

V and J are TRBV4-2 and TRBJ2-4; no definite D call. V was shortened by 0 bases and J by 0 bases, with 6 bases between the two germline ends. CDR3 length: 15 amino acids. Germline-derived CDR1 and CDR2 are LGHNA and YNFKEQ. CDR3 loop: CASSQELLAKNIQYF. CDR3 in DNA: TGTGCCAGCAGCCAAGAACTGCTAGCCAAAAACATTCAGTACTTC.